The 26 T cell receptor beta chains below come from one sample, sequenced in a study of control samples from healthy donors and cancer patients. Produced via immunoSEQ multiplex PCR; TCRdb's table is partial and in-frame only. In the table there are about 82,000 clones, about 89% of which are singletons. Sequencing was done on a sample of blood. All receptors derive from a man aged 45-65 years in good health.

This clone turned up a few times. This chain uses TRBV6-5 with TRBJ1-6, with D unclear. V lost 4 bases and J lost 4, with 8 bases in between. Germline assignment: CDR1 MNHEY and CDR2 SVGAGI. This CDR3 is 14 amino acids long. CDR3 amino acids: CASSSGPYNSPLHF. The CDR3 DNA sequence: TGTGCCAGCAGTTCAGGACCGTATAATTCACCCCTCCACTTT.

V gene TRBV29-1 combines with J gene TRBJ2-2; D gene ambiguous. V was pared by 3 bases and J by 0 bases, with 8 bases between. Germline values: CDR1 SQVTM, CDR2 ANQGSEA. There are 14 residues in the CDR3. CDR3 in DNA: TGCAGCGTTGACCTTACAACGAACACCGGGGAGCTGTTTTTT. It yields the protein CSVDLTTNTGELFF.

The chain is built from TRBV19 and TRBJ1-2, with D possibly being TRBD1 (5 bases). Germline V gene data show CDR1 as LNHDA and CDR2 as SQIVND (reference sequence). The CDR3 extends over 13 amino acids. Trimming pared 3 bases from V and 4 bases from J, leaving 9 bases between. CDR3 sequence: CASSIPGAYGYTF. The CDR3 nucleotides read TGTGCCAGTAGTATTCCCGGGGCCTATGGCTACACCTTC.

The chain has TRBV4-1 and TRBJ1-1; 7 nucleotides line up with TRBD1. V gave up 0 bases and J gave up 6 bases; unmatched junction bases: 16. Germline V gene data show CDR1 as MGHRA and CDR2 as YSYEKL. There are 18 residues in the CDR3. The CDR3 DNA reads as TGCGCCAGCAGCCAAGAGAGAGTTCGAGGGACAGTGGCACCTGAAGCTTTCTTT. Its translation: CASSQERVRGTVAPEAFF.

This chain uses TRBV18 with TRBJ2-7; tentatively, D is TRBD2 (6 bases). CDR1 KGHSH and CDR2 LQKENI come from the germline V gene. V gave up 7 bases and J gave up 3 bases, with 16 bases separating them. This CDR3 is built from 14 residues. The CDR3 DNA reads TGTGCCAGCTTTCGGGGAGGTAGCGGCTACGAGCAGTACTTC. Protein sequence: CASFRGGSGYEQYF.

The chain uses TRBV21-1 and TRBJ2-3; no check of the table's D call, TRBD2, against the DNA was made. TRBV21-1 is labeled a pseudogene. The CDR3 loop spans 19 amino acids. The CDR3 loop reads CASSKWVWRTDLSTDTQYF. The CDR3, as DNA: TGTGCCAGCAGCAAATGGGTTTGGAGGACGGATCTGAGCACAGATACGCAGTATTTT.

V usage is TRBV4-1 and J usage is TRBJ1-1; TRBD1 aligns across 9 bases. The CDR3 is 18 residues long. J gave up 0 bases and V 3 bases, and 11 bases lay outside the gene matches. Germline-derived CDR1 and CDR2 are MGHRA and YSYEKL. The CDR3 region has the DNA TGCGCCAGCAGCCAGGCACAGGGACAGGGATTAATGAACACTGAAGCTTTCTTT. This sequence encodes CASSQAQGQGLMNTEAFF.

A few counts support this clone. The rearrangement links TRBV29-1 to TRBJ1-2, with unresolved D. V was pared by 3 bases and J by 7 bases, with 0 bases between. CDR1 and CDR2 from the germline V gene are SQVTM and ANQGSEA. The CDR3 is 8 amino acids. The CDR3 nucleotides are TGCAGCGTTGATGGCTACACCTTC. Protein sequence: CSVDGYTF.

The genes are TRBV9 and TRBJ1-2, with TRBD1 as a possible D gene (6 bases). CDR1 is SGDLS and CDR2 is YYNGEE in the germline V gene. Trimming removed 4 bases at V and 0 bases at J, with 22 bases between. The CDR3 sequence is 18 residues long. CDR3 sequence (DNA): TGTGCCAGCAGCCTCGGGATCCTAAACAGGGATTCTAACTATGGCTACACCTTC. Translating it yields CASSLGILNRDSNYGYTF.

This clone was seen more than once but under ten times. The chain carries TRBV11-2 and TRBJ2-3; maybe TRBD2 (5 bases). The CDR3 runs to 18 residues. Between the trimmed V and J ends, which lost 5 bases and 0 bases, there was a span of 21 bases. From germline, CDR1 is SGHAT and CDR2 FQNNGV. CDR3 loop: CASSLAADFRTSTDTQYF. In nucleotides, the CDR3 is TGTGCCAGCAGCCTTGCAGCGGACTTTAGAACTAGCACAGATACGCAGTATTTT.

The rearrangement joins TRBV5-1 to TRBJ1-1, with D perhaps TRBD1 (5 bases). V lost 3 bases, J lost 1 base, and 13 bases lay in between. Per the germline V gene, CDR1 is SGHRS and CDR2 is YFSETQ. CDR3 size: 15 residues. This CDR3 is CASSWDLGGNTEAFF. CDR3 nucleotides: TGCGCCAGCAGCTGGGATCTGGGGGGGAACACTGAAGCTTTCTTT. Variable domain in full (rest from reference TRBV5-1 and TRBJ1-1): KAGVTQTPRYLIKTRGQQVTLSCSPISGHRSVSWYQQTPGQGLQFLFEYFSETQRNKGNFPGRFSGRQFSNSRSEMNVSTLELGDSALYLCASSWDLGGNTEAFFGQGTRLTVV.

The chain links TRBV6-6 to TRBJ1-1; the D is unclear. Trimming removed 6 bases at V and 1 base at J, with 9 bases between. CDR3 length: 13 residues. Germline CDR1 reads MNHNY; CDR2 reads SVGAGI (reference sequence). CDR3 coding DNA: TGTGCCAGCAGCCCCCAGACGAACACTGAAGCTTTCTTT. Translated: CASSPQTNTEAFF.

J is TRBJ1-6 and V is TRBV4-3; D unresolved. This CDR3 comprises 14 residues. CDR1 and CDR2 (germline): LGHNA, YSLEER. V lost 2 bases and J lost 6, with 8 bases in between. CDR3 loop: CASSQLVRNSPLHF. The CDR3 nucleotides are TGCGCCAGCAGCCAACTGGTCCGTAATTCACCCCTCCACTTT.

The chain joins TRBV10-1 to TRBJ2-3; possible D gene TRBD2, 5 bases. V was shortened by 3 bases and J by 3 bases, with 16 bases between the two germline ends. The CDR3 spans 16 residues. Per germline, CDR1 WNHNN and CDR2 SYGVQD (reference sequence). Written as DNA, the CDR3 is TGCGCCAGCAGTGATCGAGGGAGAGCTTGGACAGATACGCAGTATTTT. Translating it yields CASSDRGRAWTDTQYF.

This clone has only a few counts. V and J are TRBV2 and TRBJ2-1, with TRBD2 identical over 11 bases. The V and J ends lost 8 bases and 2 bases, in that order; junction bases with no gene match: 2. CDR3 length: 14 residues. Per germline, CDR1 SNHLY and CDR2 FYNNEI. The CDR3 loop is CASHSGGAYNEQFF. The DNA for the CDR3 is TGTGCCAGCCATAGCGGGGGGGCCTACAATGAGCAGTTCTTC.

The chain couples TRBV7-8 to TRBJ1-1; no clear D gene. CDR3 length: 13 residues. With 4 bases removed from V and 4 bases from J, the gap between germline ends came to 10 bases. CDR1 is SGHVS, CDR2 FQNEAQ, per germline. CDR3 in DNA: TGTGCCAGCAGCTCTCTTAAGGGCACTGAAGCTTTCTTT. This sequence encodes CASSSLKGTEAFF.

This clone was seen a single time. The genes are TRBV4-2 and TRBJ1-3, with 12 bases that match TRBD1. The CDR3 extends over 16 amino acids. V shed 4 bases, J shed 7 bases, and the junction held 8 bases outside the gene matches. In germline, CDR1 is LGHNA, CDR2 YNFKEQ. For the CDR3, the DNA is TGTGCCAGCAGCCCCCCGCCGGGACAGGGGGCGAACACCATATATTTT. Translating gives CASSPPPGQGANTIYF.

The rearrangement joins TRBV5-8 to TRBJ1-1; no reliable D call. The germline gives CDR1 SGHTS, CDR2 YDEGEE. The CDR3 runs to 14 residues. Trimming left V 1 base short and J 1 base short, with 8 bases between. CDR3 sequence: CASSLTGRNTEAFF. DNA of the CDR3: TGTGCCAGCAGCTTGACGGGTAGGAACACTGAAGCTTTCTTT.

For this clone: Other DNA sequences within the sample encode an identical CDR3. The J gene is TRBJ2-1, the V gene TRBV6-1; possibly TRBD2 for D (6 bases). The CDR3 length is 15 residues. V lost 0 bases, J lost 0 bases, and 6 bases lay in between. Germline CDR1 is MNHNS and CDR2 is SASEGT. The CDR3 is CASSEAGGSYNEQFF. CDR3 nucleotide sequence: TGTGCCAGCAGTGAAGCGGGGGGCTCCTACAATGAGCAGTTCTTC.

V and J are TRBV12-3 or TRBV12-4 and TRBJ1-1; no reliable D call. V lost 7 bases and J 1 base, leaving 7 bases between the germline ends. The CDR3 is made up of 12 amino acids. The CDR3 nucleotides read TGTGCCAGCATCTTGGGGAACACTGAAGCTTTCTTT. It specifies CASILGNTEAFF.

The chain has TRBV15 and TRBJ2-3, with unresolved D. The CDR3 extends over 14 amino acids. Germline lookup yields CDR1 LNHNV and CDR2 YYDKDF (reference sequence). V lost 0 bases and J lost 2, with 6 bases in between. CDR3 bases: TGTGCCACCAGCAGAGATGGGGTCACAGATACGCAGTATTTT. This sequence encodes CATSRDGVTDTQYF. Combining the CDR3 with reference TRBV15 and TRBJ2-3 gives the whole variable domain DAMVIQNPRYQVTQFGKPVTLSCSQTLNHNVMYWYQQKSSQAPKLLFHYYDKDFNNEADTPDNFQSRRPNTSFCFLDIRSPGLGDTAMYLCATSRDGVTDTQYFGPGTRLTVL.

In DNA, the CDR3 is TGCGCCAGCAGCCAAGATAGGGGCGGGAGGGCCACTGAAGCTTTCTTT. This codes for CASSQDRGGRATEAFF. The genes are TRBV4-1 and TRBJ1-1; weak D call: TRBD1 (5 bases). With 0 bases removed from V and 4 bases from J, the gap between germline ends came to 15 bases. Germline V gene sequence: CDR1 MGHRA, CDR2 YSYEKL. This CDR3 contains 16 residues.

The chain carries TRBV7-2 and TRBJ2-3, with 12 nucleotides matching TRBD2. V was pared by 4 bases and J by 5 bases, with 4 bases of the junction left unmatched. This CDR3 has 15 amino acids. Germline loops: CDR1 SGHTA, CDR2 FQGNSA. The CDR3 sequence: CASSYRTSGKDTQYF. In DNA form, the CDR3 reads TGTGCCAGCAGCTACAGGACTAGCGGGAAAGATACGCAGTATTTT.

The CDR3 nucleotides are TGTGCCTGGAGTTGGGCAGTAACTAATGAAAAACTGTTTTTT. Protein: CAWSWAVTNEKLFF. The rearrangement uses TRBV30 and TRBJ1-4; D not resolved. CDR3 length: 14 amino acids. CDR1 and CDR2 from the germline V gene are GTSNPN and SVGIG (reference sequence). Trimming took off 2 bases at V and 1 base at J, with 8 bases between the two ends.

The rearrangement uses TRBV5-1 and TRBJ1-4; TRBD1 matches 8 bases. The V gene's germline CDR1 is SGHRS and CDR2 YFSETQ. This CDR3 comprises 15 residues. Trimming removed 4 bases from V and 6 bases from J; junction bases left unmatched: 8. The CDR3 DNA reads TGCGCCAGCAGCCCCTTGGGACAGGCCTATGAAAAACTGTTTTTT. It translates to CASSPLGQAYEKLFF.

The chain joins TRBV9 to TRBJ1-4; TRBD1 agrees at 7 bases. Germline V gene lookup returns CDR1 SGDLS and CDR2 YYNGEE. The length of the CDR3 is 15 residues. The V segment lost 4 bases and the J segment 2 bases; nucleotides outside the gene matches: 5. CDR3 region: CASSRTGATNEKLFF. The CDR3 DNA sequence: TGTGCCAGCAGCCGCACAGGGGCTACTAATGAAAAACTGTTTTTT. The entire variable domain, with the rest obtained from reference TRBV9 and TRBJ1-4, is as follows: DSGVTQTPKHLITATGQRVTLRCSPRSGDLSVYWYQQSLDQGLQFLIQYYNGEERAKGNILERFSAQQFPDLHSELNLSSLELGDSALYFCASSRTGATNEKLFFGSGTQLSVL.